Each of the 30 T cell receptor beta chains below was sequenced from the same sample in a study of blood T cell repertoires in COVID-19. Using immunoSEQ multiplex PCR, the repertoire was profiled, and TCRdb retains in-frame clones only, with some absent. This table has approximately 430,000 clones, roughly 90% appearing once. What was sequenced was peripheral blood. The receptors originated from a woman aged 25 to 39 with active or convalescent COVID-19.

This sequence joins TRBV9 and TRBJ2-3; D not resolved. The CDR3 loop spans 11 amino acids. Germline loops: CDR1 SGDLS, CDR2 YYNGEE. V was clipped by 4 bases and J by 6 bases, with 6 bases between them. The CDR3, as DNA: TGTGCCAGCAGCACTGCGGATACGCAGTATTTT. It translates to CASSTADTQYF.

This clone was recorded a few times. The V and J genes are TRBV4-1 and TRBJ2-1; D possibly corresponds to TRBD2 (6 bases). Trimming removed 2 bases at V and 3 bases at J, with 8 bases between. This CDR3 is built from 14 residues. Germline V gives CDR1 MGHRA, CDR2 YSYEKL. CDR3 in amino acids: CASSQRLDYNEQFF. As DNA, the CDR3 is TGCGCCAGCAGCCAAAGACTAGACTACAATGAGCAGTTCTTC.

This chain links TRBV11-2 with TRBJ2-5, with D possibly matching TRBD1 (6 bases). V was pared by 1 base and J by 4 bases, with 13 bases between. Germline V gene data show CDR1 as SGHAT and CDR2 as FQNNGV. The CDR3 sequence is 15 residues long. The CDR3 DNA reads TGTGCCAGCAGCTTAGGGCAGGGGATAGTAGAGACCCAGTACTTC. Residues: CASSLGQGIVETQYF.

The chain is built from TRBV3-1 (or the pseudogene TRBV3-2) and TRBJ2-2; TRBD1 matches at 8 bases. Germline CDR1 LGHDT, CDR2 YNNKEL (reference sequence). The V gene end was trimmed by 3 bases and the J gene end by 4 bases; junction bases not matched to a gene: 4. The CDR3 runs 15 residues. CDR3 nucleotides: TGTGCCAGCAGCCAGTCAGGGGGCCGCACCGGGGAGCTGTTTTTT. It yields the protein CASSQSGGRTGELFF.

The chain combines TRBV12-3 or TRBV12-4 with TRBJ1-1, with 7 bases that match TRBD1. Unmatched junction bases numbered 3, after V lost 3 bases and J lost 5 bases. There are 13 residues in the CDR3. The CDR3 here is CASSFNRGTEAFF. In nucleotides, the CDR3 is TGTGCCAGCAGTTTCAACAGGGGTACTGAAGCTTTCTTT.

This clone was recorded once. V usage is TRBV3-1 (or the pseudogene TRBV3-2) and J usage is TRBJ1-1; D uncertain. Trimming took 1 base from V and 7 from J, leaving 19 bases between them. This CDR3 has 16 amino acids. In germline, CDR1 is LGHDT, CDR2 YNNKEL (reference sequence). This chain's CDR3 is CASSQGWRIGVVEAFF. The CDR3 nucleotides are TGTGCCAGCAGCCAAGGGTGGAGGATCGGGGTTGTTGAAGCTTTCTTT.

Written as DNA, the CDR3 is TGTGCCAGCATATCGAGTGTAGGGCGGGGAGATACGCAGTATTTT. This gives the protein CASISSVGRGDTQYF. V and J are TRBV6-5 and TRBJ2-3; TRBD2 might be the D (6 bases). The V gene's germline CDR1 is MNHEY and CDR2 SVGAGI. V lost 7 bases and J 5 bases, leaving 19 bases between the germline ends. The CDR3 length is 15 residues.

The chain links TRBV4-1 to TRBJ2-5; no reliable D call. V lost 1 base and J lost 2, with 8 bases in between. The CDR3 runs 14 residues. Germline V lookup: CDR1 MGHRA, CDR2 YSYEKL. CDR3 loop: CASSQVGPQETQYF. The CDR3 nucleotides are TGCGCCAGCAGCCAAGTGGGCCCACAAGAGACCCAGTACTTC.

CDR3 sequence reads: CASSQELLEETQYF. The CDR3 DNA sequence: TGTGCCAGCAGCCAAGAATTGCTCGAGGAGACCCAGTACTTC. The chain couples TRBV14 to TRBJ2-5; D gene uncertain. CDR1 and CDR2 (germline): SGHDN, FVKESK. Trimming removed 0 bases from V and 5 bases from J, with 10 bases in between. The CDR3 runs 14 residues.

The CDR3 bases are TGCAGCGTCAGCCGGGCTAATGAAAAACTGTTTTTT. This codes for CSVSRANEKLFF. The V gene is TRBV29-1, the J gene TRBJ1-4, with D unresolved. Germline loops: CDR1 SQVTM, CDR2 ANQGSEA. Trimming left V 6 bases short and J 3 bases short, with 8 bases between. The CDR3 is 12 amino acids. Full variable domain (missing parts from reference TRBV29-1 and TRBJ1-4): SAVISQKPSRDICQRGTSLTIQCQVDSQVTMMFWYRQQPGQSLTLIATANQGSEATYESGFVIDKFPISRPNLTFSTLTVSNMSPEDSSIYLCSVSRANEKLFFGSGTQLSVL.

V gene TRBV6-4 combines with J gene TRBJ1-2; D not resolved. Germline V gives CDR1 MRHNA, CDR2 SNTAGT. The V end lost 7 bases, the J end lost 6 bases, and 15 bases lay between the germline ends. This CDR3 is 13 amino acids long. The CDR3 loop reads CASTKRGSHGYTF. CDR3 nucleotide sequence: TGTGCCAGCACCAAGCGAGGGAGCCATGGCTACACCTTC.

The chain uses TRBV11-2 and TRBJ1-3; the match to TRBD1 covers 8 bases. Germline V gives CDR1 SGHAT, CDR2 FQNNGV. The CDR3 is 19 residues long. V lost 5 bases and J lost 0; bases outside the gene matches: 15. CDR3 sequence: CASSPGAGTGSYSGNTIYF. In DNA, the CDR3 is TGTGCCAGCAGCCCAGGGGCTGGGACAGGTTCTTACTCTGGAAACACCATATATTTT.

The rearrangement joins TRBV20-1 to TRBJ2-7, with a weak D call TRBD1 (5 bases). Trimming stripped 3 bases from V and 6 bases from J, with 15 bases between. There are 13 residues in the CDR3. Germline CDR1 reads DFQATT; CDR2 reads SNEGSKA (reference sequence). The CDR3 spells CSASYPERGEQYF. The CDR3 coding sequence is TGCAGTGCTAGTTATCCTGAAAGGGGCGAGCAGTACTTC.

The J gene is TRBJ2-1, the V gene TRBV11-3; 7 bases line up with TRBD1. The CDR3 is 17 residues long. Germline V gene data show CDR1 as SGHNT and CDR2 as YENEEA. The V gene end was trimmed by 5 bases and the J gene end by 0 bases; junction bases not matched to a gene: 10. The CDR3 region has the DNA TGTGCCAGCAGCGCATCGGGACAGAGAAGCTCCTACAATGAGCAGTTCTTC. Its protein is CASSASGQRSSYNEQFF.

The V and J genes are TRBV11-2 and TRBJ1-4; the D is unclear. The CDR3 extends over 11 amino acids. Germline CDR1 SGHAT, CDR2 FQNNGV. The V and J ends lost 5 bases and 8 bases respectively, with 6 bases between them. The CDR3 DNA reads TGTGCCAGCAGCAGAGGAGAAAAACTGTTTTTT. The encoded protein is CASSRGEKLFF. The whole variable domain, remainder taken from reference TRBV11-2 and TRBJ1-4, is EAGVAQSPRYKIIEKRQSVAFWCNPISGHATLYWYQQILGQGPKLLIQFQNNGVVDDSQLPKDRFSAERLKGVDSTLKIQPAKLEDSAVYLCASSRGEKLFFGSGTQLSVL.

The gene calls are TRBV5-1 and TRBJ2-1; 10 nucleotides match TRBD2. V dropped 2 bases and J dropped 5; count of bases not matched to a gene: 4. Germline V gives CDR1 SGHRS, CDR2 YFSETQ. The length of the CDR3 is 15 residues. The CDR3 coding sequence is TGCGCCAGCAGCTTCAGCGGGGGGGATAACAATGAGCAGTTCTTC. Protein sequence: CASSFSGGDNNEQFF.

The V and J genes are TRBV6-4 and TRBJ2-5; 7 bases agree with TRBD1. The ends lost 2 bases at V and 5 bases at J; junction bases unmatched: 2. This CDR3 spans 13 amino acids. Germline CDR1 is MRHNA and CDR2 is SNTAGT. CDR3 loop: CASSDDRVETQYF. DNA of the CDR3: TGTGCCAGCAGTGACGACAGGGTGGAGACCCAGTACTTC.

The rearrangement links TRBV21-1 to TRBJ2-7; the table's D call of TRBD2 was not tested on the DNA. TRBV21-1 is listed as a pseudogene. This CDR3 contains 18 residues. The CDR3 loop is CASNLFLGLANASYEQYF. CDR3 nucleotides: TGTGCCAGCAACCTCTTCCTGGGACTAGCGAACGCCTCCTACGAGCAGTACTTC.

This clone was counted between two and nine times. V and J are TRBV7-2 and TRBJ2-7, with TRBD1 matching over 10 bases. V dropped 6 bases and J dropped 0; count of bases not matched to a gene: 8. The germline gives CDR1 SGHTA, CDR2 FQGNSA. The CDR3 has 16 amino acids. The CDR3 reads CASRAGQGLVSYEQYF. The CDR3 DNA sequence: TGTGCCAGCAGGGCGGGACAGGGGCTTGTCTCCTACGAGCAGTACTTC.

This rearrangement joins TRBV19 to TRBJ1-2, with D perhaps TRBD1 (6 bases). Germline-derived CDR1 and CDR2 are LNHDA and SQIVND (reference sequence). The ends were cut back, 10 bases at V and 4 bases at J, with 16 bases in the middle. This CDR3 spans 13 amino acids. CDR3 nucleotides: TGTGCCAACCTCCAGGGGTCTATCTATGGCTACACCTTC. As protein: CANLQGSIYGYTF.

The rearrangement joins TRBV5-5 to TRBJ1-2; TRBD1 might be the D (6 bases). V was pared by 1 base and J by 6 bases, with 10 bases between. CDR3 length: 13 residues. Per the germline V gene, CDR1 is SGHKS and CDR2 is YYEKEE (reference sequence). In DNA, the CDR3 is TGTGCCAGCAGCTTGCTGGGGGCGAATGGCTACACCTTC. This codes for CASSLLGANGYTF.

The chain employs TRBV19 and TRBJ1-2; D not certain. Germline-derived CDR1 and CDR2 are LNHDA and SQIVND (reference sequence). V lost 6 bases, J lost 4 bases, and 21 bases lay in between. The CDR3 totals 16 residues. CDR3: CASSPAGGGVVYGYTF. The DNA for the CDR3 is TGTGCCAGTAGCCCAGCGGGAGGAGGCGTAGTCTATGGCTACACCTTC.

The chain couples TRBV3-1 (or the pseudogene TRBV3-2) to TRBJ1-1; 10 bases are shared with TRBD1. The CDR3 has 15 residues. CDR1 is LGHDT, CDR2 YNNKEL, per germline (reference sequence). The ends lost 4 bases at V and 4 bases at J; junction bases unmatched: 6. The CDR3 DNA follows: TGTGCCAGCAGCCGGTCGACAGGGGGCCTCACTGAAGCTTTCTTT. Residues: CASSRSTGGLTEAFF.

The genes are TRBV11-2 and TRBJ2-6; 12 bases align to TRBD2. The CDR3 sequence is 17 residues long. Germline assignment: CDR1 SGHAT and CDR2 FQNNGV. Trimming took 5 bases from V and 1 from J; bases not matched to a gene: 3. CDR3 sequence reads: CASSPSGRGSGANVLTF. In DNA form, the CDR3 reads TGTGCCAGCAGCCCTAGCGGGAGGGGGTCTGGGGCCAACGTCCTGACTTTC.

V usage is TRBV29-1 and J usage is TRBJ2-1; D gene uncertain. The CDR3 sequence is 14 residues long. V was cut by 0 bases and J by 4 bases, with 10 bases left in between. Per the germline V gene, CDR1 is SQVTM and CDR2 is ANQGSEA. This CDR3 reads CSVEDSRVYNEQFF. In DNA form, the CDR3 reads TGCAGCGTTGAAGATAGCCGGGTTTACAATGAGCAGTTCTTC.

This chain uses TRBV5-8 with TRBJ1-4; the D is unclear. Germline CDR1 and CDR2: SGHTS and YDEGEE. The CDR3 length is 14 residues. The V gene lost 1 base and the J gene lost 5 bases, with 9 bases spanning the gap. The CDR3 spells CASSLLWENEKLFF. The CDR3 DNA is TGTGCCAGCAGCTTGCTCTGGGAGAATGAAAAACTGTTTTTT.

The CDR3 sequence is CASMDFSNQPQHF. DNA of the CDR3: TGTGCCAGCATGGACTTTAGCAATCAGCCCCAGCATTTT. The J gene is TRBJ1-5, the V gene TRBV2; unclear D gene. V gave up 7 bases and J gave up 0 bases, with 7 bases separating them. The germline V gene encodes CDR1 SNHLY and CDR2 FYNNEI. This CDR3 has 13 residues.

The chain is built from TRBV15 and TRBJ2-7; TRBD1 is a possible D gene (6 bases). CDR1 and CDR2 from the germline V gene are LNHNV and YYDKDF (reference sequence). Trimming stripped 5 bases from V and 0 bases from J, with 11 bases between. CDR3 size: 14 residues. CDR3 sequence: CATSDRSSSYEQYF. As DNA, the CDR3 is TGTGCCACCAGCGACAGGAGCTCCTCCTACGAGCAGTACTTC.

The chain combines TRBV19 with TRBJ1-4; maybe TRBD1 (5 bases). From germline, CDR1 is LNHDA and CDR2 SQIVND (reference sequence). V was cut by 0 bases and J by 14 bases, with 25 bases left in between. The CDR3 covers 17 residues. In DNA, the CDR3 is TGTGCCAGTAGTATAGAGCCAACAGGTTACCGCCGGCTGGGTCTGTTTTTT. It is translated as CASSIEPTGYRRLGLFF.

The rearrangement joins TRBV4-1 to TRBJ2-1; 10 positions agree with TRBD2. Germline trimming cut 4 bases from V and 4 bases from J; bases unmatched to any gene: 1. The CDR3 loop spans 14 amino acids. Germline V gives CDR1 MGHRA, CDR2 YSYEKL. The CDR3 sequence: CASSPAGGYNEQFF. Written as DNA, the CDR3 is TGCGCCAGCAGCCCAGCGGGGGGGTACAATGAGCAGTTCTTC.